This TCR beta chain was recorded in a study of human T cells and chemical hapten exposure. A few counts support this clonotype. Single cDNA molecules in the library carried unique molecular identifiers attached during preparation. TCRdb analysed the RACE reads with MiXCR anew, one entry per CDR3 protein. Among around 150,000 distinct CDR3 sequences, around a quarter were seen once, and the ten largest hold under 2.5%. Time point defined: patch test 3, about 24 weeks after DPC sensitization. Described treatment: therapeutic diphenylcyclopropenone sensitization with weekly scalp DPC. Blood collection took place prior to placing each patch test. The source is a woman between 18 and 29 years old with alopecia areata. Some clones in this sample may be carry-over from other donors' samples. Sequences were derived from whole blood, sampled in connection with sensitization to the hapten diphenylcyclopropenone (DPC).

The CDR3 nucleotides read TGCAGTGCTAGTCTTGGCGTCTTGAGCTCCTACGAGCAGTACTTC. This encodes CSASLGVLSSYEQYF. The chain joins TRBV20-1 to TRBJ2-7; D is undetermined. Germline CDR1 and CDR2: DFQATT and SNEGSKA (reference sequence). Between the trimmed V and J ends, which lost 3 bases and 0 bases, there was a span of 15 bases. The CDR3 extends over 15 amino acids.